This T cell receptor beta chain was sequenced for a study of tumor and adjacent non-tumor tissue in lung cancer. RNA was extracted from bulk tissue without any cell sorting. The CDR3 length is 15 residues. Germline lookup yields CDR1 MNHNS and CDR2 SASEGT. V shed 8 bases and J shed 4 bases, with 15 bases lying between them. A modified ARM-PCR protocol with three rounds of nested PCR amplified TCRbeta. TCRdb itself ran the multiplex PCR reads through MiXCR, one entry per CDR3 protein. This repertoire shows about 90,000 distinct CDR3 sequences, 61% found once; its top ten account for more than 14%. The chain recombines TRBV6-1 with TRBJ2-6, with a possible D match to TRBD1 (6 bases). Sequencing was performed on lung tumor tissue. The TCR sequence derives from a man aged 65 to 79 with non-small cell lung cancer. The CDR3 is CASSSGVFGANVLTF. CDR3 nucleotide sequence: TGTGCCAGCTCTTCAGGGGTGTTCGGGGCCAACGTCCTGACTTTC.